This T cell receptor beta chain was captured by sequencing in a study of response to subunit inactivated influenza vaccine. This clonotype was detected many times. Its matching antigen is unknown. CDR1 is SGHRS and CDR2 is YFSETQ in the germline V gene. The V end was cut by 0 bases, the J end by 8 bases, with 11 bases between. The CDR3 consists of 14 residues. Study-level findings and limits: The authors suggested that few new T cells are recruited per seasonal influenza vaccination.

A single record per CDR3 protein comes from TCRdb applying MiXCR to the RT-PCR reads. The repertoire holds a few hundred thousand distinct CDR3 sequences, 20% to 25% seen once, with about a tenth in the top ten. This chain links TRBV5-1 with TRBJ1-4; D is perhaps TRBD1 (6 bases). The sequence was obtained from a man between 50 and 75 years old who received an inactivated influenza vaccine. The sample consisted of PBMCs from blood, taken 21 months after vaccination. The CDR3 spells CASSLAGAEEKLFF. The CDR3, as DNA: TGCGCCAGCAGCTTGGCGGGGGCGGAAGAAAAACTGTTTTTT. Supplemented by reference TRBV5-1 and TRBJ1-4, the full variable domain reads KAGVTQTPRYLIKTRGQQVTLSCSPISGHRSVSWYQQTPGQGLQFLFEYFSETQRNKGNFPGRFSGRQFSNSRSEMNVSTLELGDSALYLCASSLAGAEEKLFFGSGTQLSVL.